Detailed here is one T cell receptor (beta chain). The antigen is undetermined. PCR primers comprised 60 Vbeta and 13 Jbeta primers. Here immunoSEQ multiplex PCR was the method, and the copy in TCRdb shows in-frame clones only, minus some. The sample has about 190,000 clones, around four fifths seen once. The sample belongs to a study of cytomegalovirus exposure and HLA in healthy donors. The study's findings and limits: Later on, analysis showed that most CMV-associated TCR beta chains appeared to be HLA-restricted.

The CDR3 runs 15 residues. Germline V CDR1 and CDR2: SGHRS, YFSETQ. The J segment lost 7 bases and the V segment lost 4 bases, leaving 8 bases of the junction unmatched. The specimen sequenced was PBMCs. J is TRBJ1-4 and V is TRBV5-1, with 9 bases lining up with TRBD1. This TCR was sampled from a middle-aged man in good health and CMV-seropositive. The CDR3 is CASSPTGGVFEKLFF. Written as DNA, the CDR3 is TGCGCCAGCAGCCCCACAGGGGGCGTTTTTGAAAAACTGTTTTTT.